These 24 T cell receptor beta chains came from one sample sequenced in a study of control samples from healthy donors and cancer patients. The table came from immunoSEQ multiplex PCR; TCRdb's copy has only in-frame clones and leaves some out. This sample yields approximately 54,000 clones, of which around nine tenths are seen a single time; 40% belongs to the top ten. Input material: PBMCs. Receptors were obtained from a man between 45 and 60 years old with head and neck cancer.

V and J are TRBV19 and TRBJ1-4; D ambiguous. The CDR3 consists of 14 residues. Trimming removed 6 bases at V and 2 bases at J, with 10 bases between. Germline V CDR1 and CDR2: LNHDA, SQIVND (reference sequence). The CDR3 loop reads CASRRWATNEKLFF. The CDR3 DNA reads as TGTGCCAGTAGGAGGTGGGCTACTAATGAAAAACTGTTTTTT.

The chain links TRBV5-4 to TRBJ1-5; D is uncertain. The V and J ends lost 1 base and 1 base respectively, with 9 bases between them. The germline V gene encodes CDR1 SGHNT and CDR2 YYREEE (reference sequence). The CDR3 sequence is 15 residues long. The CDR3 sequence is CASSLWGVSNQPQHF. The DNA of the CDR3 is TGTGCCAGCAGCTTGTGGGGAGTCAGCAATCAGCCCCAGCATTTT.

The chain has TRBV7-2 and TRBJ2-5; D is undetermined. CDR1 is SGHTA and CDR2 is FQGNSA in the germline V gene. The CDR3 runs to 12 residues. V was cut by 2 bases and J by 5 bases, with 6 bases left in between. The CDR3 is CASSLFAETQYF. Written as DNA, the CDR3 is TGTGCCAGCAGCTTATTTGCGGAGACCCAGTACTTC.

The rearrangement links TRBV7-2 to TRBJ2-5; D is possibly TRBD1 (6 bases). The germline V gene has CDR1 SGHTA and CDR2 FQGNSA. The V end was cut by 6 bases, the J end by 5 bases, with 16 bases between. The CDR3 runs 14 residues. The chain's CDR3 is CASRRNREGETQYF. The CDR3 DNA is TGTGCCAGCAGAAGAAACAGGGAAGGGGAGACCCAGTACTTC.

The gene calls are TRBV5-6 and TRBJ1-2, with a tentative D call TRBD1 (6 bases). Germline-derived CDR1 and CDR2 are SGHDT and YYEEEE. The CDR3 consists of 14 residues. V was cut by 4 bases and J by 1 base, with 11 bases left in between. Here the CDR3 reads CASSLRQVNYGYTF. Here the CDR3 DNA reads TGTGCCAGCAGCCTAAGACAGGTTAACTATGGCTACACCTTC.

The V and J genes are TRBV7-9 and TRBJ1-1, with no clear D. The CDR3 is 14 amino acids. Trimming shortened V by 7 bases and J by 0 bases, and 12 bases separated the two germline ends. In germline, CDR1 is SEHNR, CDR2 FQNEAQ (reference sequence). Here the CDR3 DNA reads TGTGCCAGCAACCCCCCACTGCTGAACACTGAAGCTTTCTTT. As protein: CASNPPLLNTEAFF.

The rearrangement joins TRBV3-1 (or the pseudogene TRBV3-2) to TRBJ2-5; 8 bases fit TRBD1. V lost 5 bases and J lost 1; bases outside the gene matches: 6. This CDR3 region has 15 residues. The germline V gene encodes CDR1 LGHDT and CDR2 YNNKEL (reference sequence). The CDR3 DNA follows: TGTGCCAGCAGCGCATCGGGACAGGCCCAAGAGACCCAGTACTTC. Translation: CASSASGQAQETQYF.

The rearrangement uses TRBV6-5 and TRBJ2-2, with D perhaps matching TRBD1 (6 bases). Per the germline V gene, CDR1 is MNHEY and CDR2 is SVGAGI. The germline V and J ends were trimmed by 3 bases and 6 bases, with 11 bases remaining between them. CDR3 size: 14 residues. The CDR3 protein is CASSYSEGAGELFF. CDR3 nucleotides: TGTGCCAGCAGTTATTCCGAGGGGGCCGGGGAGCTGTTTTTT.

The chain is built from TRBV30 and TRBJ1-5; TRBD1 is a possible D gene (6 bases). Trimming took off 0 bases at V and 6 bases at J, with 15 bases between the two ends. Germline loops: CDR1 GTSNPN, CDR2 SVGIG (reference sequence). The CDR3 extends over 15 amino acids. The CDR3 loop is CAWSVPIGGGQPQHF. Here the CDR3 DNA reads TGTGCCTGGAGTGTACCGATCGGGGGCGGTCAGCCCCAGCATTTT.

The chain combines TRBV19 with TRBJ1-5, with unresolved D. The germline V gene encodes CDR1 LNHDA and CDR2 SQIVND (reference sequence). The ends were cut back, 7 bases at V and 2 bases at J, with 12 bases in the middle. The CDR3 runs to 14 residues. DNA for the CDR3: TGTGCCAGTACCAGGAGTGGGGGCAATCAGCCCCAGCATTTT. It is translated as CASTRSGGNQPQHF. Full variable domain (rest looked up from reference TRBV19 and TRBJ1-5): DGGITQSPKYLFRKEGQNVTLSCEQNLNHDAMYWYRQDPGQGLRLIYYSQIVNDFQKGDIAEGYSVSREKKESFPLTVTSAQKNPTAFYLCASTRSGGNQPQHFGDGTRLSIL.

The V call is TRBV10-3, the J call TRBJ1-3, with 12 bases matching TRBD1. Germline lookup yields CDR1 ENHRY and CDR2 SYGVKD. The CDR3 consists of 16 residues. Germline trimming cut 10 bases from V and 2 bases from J; bases unmatched to any gene: 9. CDR3 sequence (DNA): TGTGCCACATGGGGGGGACAGGGGGCTACTGGAAACACCATATATTTT. It yields the protein CATWGGQGATGNTIYF.

This chain connects TRBV12-5 to TRBJ2-5; TRBD2 might be the D (6 bases). The V gene lost 5 bases and the J gene lost 3 bases, with 16 bases spanning the gap. The CDR3 is 15 residues long. The germline gives CDR1 LGHNT, CDR2 FRNRAP. The CDR3 reads CASGPSKTGEETQYF. The CDR3 DNA reads as TGTGCTAGTGGTCCGAGTAAGACGGGAGAAGAGACCCAGTACTTC.

Concerning this clone: The identical CDR3 is also encoded by other nucleotide sequences in the sample. In nucleotides, the CDR3 is TGCGCCAGCAGCTGGACAGGGGGAGGTGGGGCCAACGTCCTGACTTTC. The encoded protein is CASSWTGGGGANVLTF. The J gene is TRBJ2-6, the V gene TRBV5-1, with TRBD1 matching 10 bases. The V gene end was trimmed by 3 bases and the J gene end by 3 bases; junction bases not matched to a gene: 3. Germline V CDR1 and CDR2: SGHRS, YFSETQ. The CDR3 has 16 residues.

This chain connects TRBV3-1 (or the pseudogene TRBV3-2) to TRBJ1-6; no clear D. The germline gives CDR1 LGHDT, CDR2 YNNKEL (reference sequence). The V gene lost 5 bases and the J gene lost 2 bases, with 10 bases spanning the gap. CDR3 length: 15 amino acids. The CDR3: CASSVGRAYNSPLHF. The DNA of the CDR3 is TGTGCCAGCAGCGTTGGGCGGGCCTATAATTCACCCCTCCACTTT.

The chain combines TRBV27 with TRBJ1-2; no firm D call. The CDR3 has 14 residues. Germline V gene lookup returns CDR1 MNHEY and CDR2 SMNVEV (reference sequence). V lost 4 bases, J lost 4 bases, and 13 bases lay in between. The CDR3 protein is CASSSAPDVYGYTF. As DNA, the CDR3 is TGTGCCAGCAGTTCAGCCCCCGACGTCTATGGCTACACCTTC.

This chain connects TRBV5-4 to TRBJ2-7; 10 bases map to TRBD1. Unmatched junction bases numbered 8, after V lost 4 bases and J lost 1 base. This CDR3 region has 16 residues. Germline CDR1 reads SGHNT; CDR2 reads YYREEE (reference sequence). Here the CDR3 reads CASSTGTGVKSYEQYF. CDR3 in DNA: TGTGCCAGCAGCACCGGGACAGGGGTCAAGTCCTACGAGCAGTACTTC. Looking up the rest from reference TRBV5-4 and TRBJ2-7 gives the full variable domain: ETGVTQSPTHLIKTRGQQVTLRCSSQSGHNTVSWYQQALGQGPQFIFQYYREEENGRGNFPPRFSGLQFPNYSSELNVNALELDDSALYLCASSTGTGVKSYEQYFGPGTRLTVT.

J is TRBJ1-6 and V is TRBV28, with 7 nucleotides matching TRBD1. The CDR3 has 15 amino acids. Germline V lookup: CDR1 MDHEN, CDR2 SYDVKM. Trimming cost V 4 bases and J 10 bases; bases outside gene matches: 10. CDR3 in amino acids: CASSSRQGSGSPLHF. The CDR3 nucleotides read TGTGCCAGCAGTTCCCGACAGGGCTCCGGATCACCCCTCCACTTT.

This chain uses TRBV5-4 with TRBJ1-6, with D possibly being TRBD1 (6 bases). The CDR3 is 17 residues long. CDR1 is SGHNT, CDR2 YYREEE, per germline (reference sequence). Trimming removed 0 bases at V and 0 bases at J, with 10 bases between. As DNA, the CDR3 is TGTGCCAGCAGCTTGGGGGGGGCTGACTCCTATAATTCACCCCTCCACTTT. It is translated as CASSLGGADSYNSPLHF.

The V gene is TRBV5-6, the J gene TRBJ1-2; D might be TRBD1 (5 bases). Germline V gene data show CDR1 as SGHDT and CDR2 as YYEEEE. The CDR3 has 11 residues. Deletions cut 3 bases from V and 7 bases from J, with 7 bases between. The CDR3 reads CASSSRVGYTF. The CDR3, as DNA: TGTGCCAGCAGCTCCAGGGTTGGCTACACCTTC. The variable domain in full, with the rest retrieved from reference TRBV5-6 and TRBJ1-2, is DAGVTQSPTHLIKTRGQQVTLRCSPKSGHDTVSWYQQALGQGPQFIFQYYEEEERQRGNFPDRFSGHQFPNYSSELNVNALLLGDSALYLCASSSRVGYTFGSGTRLTVV.

Points on this clone: Sequence at one end of the junction differs from germline and may be a read error. V gene TRBV6-1 combines with J gene TRBJ2-1, with 15 bases that match TRBD2. The CDR3 contains 20 residues. Germline V gene data show CDR1 as MNHNS and CDR2 as SASEGT. Here the CDR3 DNA reads TGTGCCGGCAGTGATTCTCCGGGACTAGCGGGGGGCCGAACCTACAATGAGCAGTTCTTC. Residues: CAGSDSPGLAGGRTYNEQFF.

The chain links TRBV12-3 or TRBV12-4 to TRBJ2-1; no firm D call. The CDR3 has 13 amino acids. The germline V and J ends were trimmed by 10 bases and 6 bases, with 16 bases remaining between them. CDR3 amino acids: CAIAAGSSNEQFF. CDR3 sequence (DNA): TGTGCCATTGCGGCTGGCAGTAGCAATGAGCAGTTCTTC.

This clone was observed a single time. V usage is TRBV7-9 and J usage is TRBJ2-5, with TRBD1 identical over 9 bases. V gave up 6 bases and J gave up 4 bases; unmatched junction bases: 6. There are 14 residues in the CDR3. Germline-derived CDR1 and CDR2 are SEHNR and FQNEAQ (reference sequence). CDR3 coding DNA: TGTGCCAGCAGTGGGACAGGGAAGGGAGAGACCCAGTACTTC. Translation: CASSGTGKGETQYF. Filled out from reference TRBV7-9 and TRBJ2-5, the complete variable domain reads DTGVSQNPRHKITKRGQNVTFRCDPISEHNRLYWYRQTLGQGPEFLTYFQNEAQLEKSRLLSDRFSAERPKGSFSTLEIQRTEQGDSAMYLCASSGTGKGETQYFGPGTRLLVL.

Details on this clone: This may come from a read error, since a much larger clone is one base off. This specimen includes other DNA sequences encoding the same CDR3. The chain carries TRBV10-3 and TRBJ1-5, with D perhaps TRBD1 (5 bases). V lost 8 bases and J lost 0, with 11 bases in between. The germline V gene encodes CDR1 ENHRY and CDR2 SYGVKD. The length of the CDR3 is 14 residues. The CDR3 sequence: CAIGTGDSNQPQHF. CDR3 coding DNA: TGTGCCATCGGGACCGGGGATAGCAATCAGCCCCAGCATTTT.

V is TRBV29-1 and J is TRBJ2-3; D is perhaps TRBD2 (6 bases). Germline loops: CDR1 SQVTM, CDR2 ANQGSEA. The ends were cut back, 7 bases at V and 1 base at J, with 15 bases in the middle. The CDR3 length is 14 residues. The chain's CDR3 is CSARLGGGTDTQYF. CDR3 DNA: TGCAGCGCCAGACTTGGCGGGGGCACAGATACGCAGTATTTT.